This T cell receptor (beta chain) was captured in a study of cytomegalovirus exposure and HLA in healthy donors. As for the study in general: An early data release held around 80 million unique TCRs from HLA-typed donors. Among the 398 genotyped donors, 81% were placed in the Caucasian-associated ancestry cluster.

Use of 60 Vbeta and 13 Jbeta primers characterized the PCR. Sequencing used immunoSEQ multiplex PCR; TCRdb keeps in-frame clones, though not all of them. The sample includes roughly 150,000 clones, approximately 72% of them seen just once. In its sample, this clone was seen once. Its specificity is unknown. The CDR3 length is 13 residues. Germline assignment: CDR1 GTSNPN and CDR2 SVGIG (reference sequence). Trimming removed 3 bases from V and 6 bases from J; junction bases left unmatched: 4. Whole-study findings and limits: As immune exposure information, only CMV serostatus was available. As a later analysis showed, a missense DCLRE1C variant was linked to trimming of TCR beta V- and J-genes.

The source is a female donor in good health and CMV-seronegative. Sequencing was done on a sample of PBMCs. V usage is TRBV30 and J usage is TRBJ1-4; 7 bases are shared with TRBD1. CDR3 sequence (DNA): TGTGCCTGGAGGGACAGGTTTCATGAAAAACTGTTTTTT. Translating it yields CAWRDRFHEKLFF.